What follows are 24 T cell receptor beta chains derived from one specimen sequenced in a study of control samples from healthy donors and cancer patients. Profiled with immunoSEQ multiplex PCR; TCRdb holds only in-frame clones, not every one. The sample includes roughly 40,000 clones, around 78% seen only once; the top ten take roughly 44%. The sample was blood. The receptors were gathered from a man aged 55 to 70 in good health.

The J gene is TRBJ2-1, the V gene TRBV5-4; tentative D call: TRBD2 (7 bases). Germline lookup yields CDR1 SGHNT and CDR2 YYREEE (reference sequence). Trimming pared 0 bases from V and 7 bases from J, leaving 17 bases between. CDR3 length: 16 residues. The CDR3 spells CASSLARGGAGNEQFF. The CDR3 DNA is TGTGCCAGCAGCTTGGCGAGAGGGGGGGCTGGAAATGAGCAGTTCTTC. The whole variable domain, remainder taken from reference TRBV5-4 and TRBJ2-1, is ETGVTQSPTHLIKTRGQQVTLRCSSQSGHNTVSWYQQALGQGPQFIFQYYREEENGRGNFPPRFSGLQFPNYSSELNVNALELDDSALYLCASSLARGGAGNEQFFGPGTRLTVL.

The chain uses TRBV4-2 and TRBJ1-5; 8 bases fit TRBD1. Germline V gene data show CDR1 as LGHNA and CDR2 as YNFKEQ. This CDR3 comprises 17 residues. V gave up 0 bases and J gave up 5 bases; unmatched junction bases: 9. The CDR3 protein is CASSQDQGAGVHQPQHF. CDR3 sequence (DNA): TGTGCCAGCAGCCAAGATCAGGGGGCGGGTGTTCATCAGCCCCAGCATTTT.

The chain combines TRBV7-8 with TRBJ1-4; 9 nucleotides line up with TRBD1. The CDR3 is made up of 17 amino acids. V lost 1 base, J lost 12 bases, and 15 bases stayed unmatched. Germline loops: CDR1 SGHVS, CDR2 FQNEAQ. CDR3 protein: CASSLGRTGAPNEELFF. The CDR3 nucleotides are TGTGCCAGCAGCTTAGGCCGGACAGGGGCCCCCAACGAGGAACTGTTTTTT.

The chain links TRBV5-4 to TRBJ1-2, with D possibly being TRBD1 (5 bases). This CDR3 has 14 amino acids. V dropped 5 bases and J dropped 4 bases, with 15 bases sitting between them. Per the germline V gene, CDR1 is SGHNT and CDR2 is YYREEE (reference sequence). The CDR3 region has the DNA TGTGCCAGCAGTCAGGACCAGGGATCCTATGGCTACACCTTC. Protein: CASSQDQGSYGYTF.

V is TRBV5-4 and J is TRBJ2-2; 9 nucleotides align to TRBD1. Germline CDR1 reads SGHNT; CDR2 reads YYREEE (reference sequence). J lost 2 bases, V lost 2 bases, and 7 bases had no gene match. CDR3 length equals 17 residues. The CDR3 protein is CASSFPGQGRNTGELFF. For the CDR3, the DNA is TGTGCCAGCAGCTTCCCCGGACAGGGGAGAAACACCGGGGAGCTGTTTTTT.

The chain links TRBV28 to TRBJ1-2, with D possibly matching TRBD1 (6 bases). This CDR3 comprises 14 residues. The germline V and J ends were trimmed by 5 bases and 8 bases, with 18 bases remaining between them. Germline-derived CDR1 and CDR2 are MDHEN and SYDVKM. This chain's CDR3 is CASSNGGATGGYTF. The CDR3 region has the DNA TGTGCCAGCAGTAACGGGGGCGCTACGGGGGGCTACACCTTC.

The CDR3: CASSYSKGTEAFF. The CDR3 nucleotides read TGTGCCAGCAGTTACTCGAAGGGCACTGAAGCTTTCTTT. This rearrangement joins TRBV6-6 to TRBJ1-1; no definite D call. The CDR3 totals 13 residues. CDR1 and CDR2 (germline): MNHNY, SVGAGI (reference sequence). Trimming removed 0 bases at V and 4 bases at J, with 6 bases between.

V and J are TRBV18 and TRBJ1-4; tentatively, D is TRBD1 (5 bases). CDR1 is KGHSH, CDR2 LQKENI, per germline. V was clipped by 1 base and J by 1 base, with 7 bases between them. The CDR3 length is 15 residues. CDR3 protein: CASSPLGGTNEKLFF. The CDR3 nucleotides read TGTGCCAGCTCACCACTCGGGGGAACTAATGAAAAACTGTTTTTT.

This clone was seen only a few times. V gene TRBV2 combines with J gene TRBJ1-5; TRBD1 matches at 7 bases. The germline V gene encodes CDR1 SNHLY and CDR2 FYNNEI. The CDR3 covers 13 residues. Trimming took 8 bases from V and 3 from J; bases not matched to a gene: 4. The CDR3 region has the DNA TGTGCCAGCCAGACAGGGAACAATCAGCCCCAGCATTTT. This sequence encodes CASQTGNNQPQHF.

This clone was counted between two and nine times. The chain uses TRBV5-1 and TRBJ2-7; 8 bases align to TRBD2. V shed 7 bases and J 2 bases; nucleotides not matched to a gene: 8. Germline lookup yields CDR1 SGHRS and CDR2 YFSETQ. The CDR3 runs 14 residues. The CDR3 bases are TGCGCCAGCCGTATGCGGGAGGCCACCTACGAGCAGTACTTC. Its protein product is CASRMREATYEQYF.

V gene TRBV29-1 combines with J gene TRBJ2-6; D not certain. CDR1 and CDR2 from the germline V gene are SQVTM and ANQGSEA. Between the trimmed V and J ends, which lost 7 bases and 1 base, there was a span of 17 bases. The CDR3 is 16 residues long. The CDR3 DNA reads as TGCAGCGCCACCTCGGACGTCGGGTCTGGGGCCAACGTCCTGACTTTC. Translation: CSATSDVGSGANVLTF.

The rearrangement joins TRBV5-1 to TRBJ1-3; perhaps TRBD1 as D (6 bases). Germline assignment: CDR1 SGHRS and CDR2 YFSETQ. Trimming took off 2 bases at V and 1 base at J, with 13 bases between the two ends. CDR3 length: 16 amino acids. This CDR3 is CASSLGRGDSGNTIYF. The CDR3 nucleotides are TGCGCCAGCAGCTTAGGCAGGGGCGATTCTGGAAACACCATATATTTT. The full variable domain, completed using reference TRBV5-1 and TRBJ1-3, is KAGVTQTPRYLIKTRGQQVTLSCSPISGHRSVSWYQQTPGQGLQFLFEYFSETQRNKGNFPGRFSGRQFSNSRSEMNVSTLELGDSALYLCASSLGRGDSGNTIYFGEGSWLTVV.

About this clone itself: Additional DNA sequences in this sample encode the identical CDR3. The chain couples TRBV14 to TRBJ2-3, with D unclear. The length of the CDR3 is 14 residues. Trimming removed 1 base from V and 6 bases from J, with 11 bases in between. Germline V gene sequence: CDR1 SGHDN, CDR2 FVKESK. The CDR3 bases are TGTGCCAGCAGCCAAGGTCGTCACACGGATACGCAGTATTTT. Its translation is CASSQGRHTDTQYF.

This CDR3 is CASSYLSRGDYGYTF. The DNA for the CDR3 is TGTGCCAGCAGTTACTTGTCCAGGGGAGACTATGGCTACACCTTC. The chain carries TRBV6-5 and TRBJ1-2; possibly TRBD1 for D (6 bases). CDR3 size: 15 residues. From germline, CDR1 is MNHEY and CDR2 SVGAGI. V was shortened by 1 base and J by 3 bases, with 12 bases between the two germline ends.

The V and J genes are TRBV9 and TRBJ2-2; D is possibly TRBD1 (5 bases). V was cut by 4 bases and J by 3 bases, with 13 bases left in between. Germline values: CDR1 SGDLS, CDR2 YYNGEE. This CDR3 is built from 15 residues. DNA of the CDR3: TGTGCCAGCAGCTTTAGACAGACAGACACCGGGGAGCTGTTTTTT. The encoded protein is CASSFRQTDTGELFF.

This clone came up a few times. CDR3 DNA: TGTGCCAGCAGGTCAGCCGGGGAGCTGTTTTTT. The encoded protein is CASRSAGELFF. The chain joins TRBV12-3 or TRBV12-4 to TRBJ2-2, with D unclear. The CDR3 totals 11 residues. Trimming removed 6 bases from V and 6 bases from J, with 5 bases in between.

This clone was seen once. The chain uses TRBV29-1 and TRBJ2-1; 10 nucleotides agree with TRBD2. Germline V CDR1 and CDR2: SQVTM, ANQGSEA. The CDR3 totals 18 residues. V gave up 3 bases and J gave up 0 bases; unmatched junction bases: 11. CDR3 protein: CSVDPLGLAGASYNEQFF. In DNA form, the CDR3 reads TGCAGCGTTGACCCCCTGGGGCTAGCGGGAGCCTCCTACAATGAGCAGTTCTTC.

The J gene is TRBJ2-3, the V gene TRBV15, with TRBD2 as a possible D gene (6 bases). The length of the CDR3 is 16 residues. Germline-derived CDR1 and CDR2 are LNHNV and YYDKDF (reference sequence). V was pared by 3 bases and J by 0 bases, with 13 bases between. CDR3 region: CATSSVRGSSTDTQYF. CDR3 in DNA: TGTGCCACCAGCAGTGTCCGGGGGTCTAGCACAGATACGCAGTATTTT.

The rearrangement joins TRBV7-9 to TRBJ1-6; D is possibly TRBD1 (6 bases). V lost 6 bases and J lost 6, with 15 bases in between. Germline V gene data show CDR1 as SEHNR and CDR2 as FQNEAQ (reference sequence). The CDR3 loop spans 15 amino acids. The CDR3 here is CASRQQGEINSPLHF. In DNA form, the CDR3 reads TGTGCCAGCAGGCAACAGGGAGAGATTAATTCACCCCTCCACTTT.

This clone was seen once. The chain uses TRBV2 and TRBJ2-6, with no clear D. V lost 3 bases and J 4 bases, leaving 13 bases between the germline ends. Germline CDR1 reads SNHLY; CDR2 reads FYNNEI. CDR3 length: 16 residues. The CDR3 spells CASSDWGSRGANVLTF. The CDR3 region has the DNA TGTGCCAGCAGTGATTGGGGTTCCAGGGGGGCCAACGTCCTGACTTTC.

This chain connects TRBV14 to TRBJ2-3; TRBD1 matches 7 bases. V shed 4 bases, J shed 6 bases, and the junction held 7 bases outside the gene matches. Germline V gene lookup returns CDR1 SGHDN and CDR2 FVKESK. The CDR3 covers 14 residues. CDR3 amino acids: CASSLGQRSDTQYF. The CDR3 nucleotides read TGTGCCAGCAGCCTGGGACAGCGATCCGATACGCAGTATTTT.

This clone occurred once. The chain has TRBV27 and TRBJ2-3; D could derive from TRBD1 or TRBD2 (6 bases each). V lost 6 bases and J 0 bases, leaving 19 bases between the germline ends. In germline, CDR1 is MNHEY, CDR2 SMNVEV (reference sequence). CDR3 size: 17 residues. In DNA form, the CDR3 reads TGTGCCAGCAGCCGCCTGGGGGGCCAGATAAGCACAGATACGCAGTATTTT. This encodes CASSRLGGQISTDTQYF.

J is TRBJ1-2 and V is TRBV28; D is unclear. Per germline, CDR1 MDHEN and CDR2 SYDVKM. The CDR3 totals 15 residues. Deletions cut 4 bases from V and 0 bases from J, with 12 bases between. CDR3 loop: CASSSPGVTNYGYTF. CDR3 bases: TGTGCCAGCAGTTCTCCGGGAGTTACTAACTATGGCTACACCTTC.

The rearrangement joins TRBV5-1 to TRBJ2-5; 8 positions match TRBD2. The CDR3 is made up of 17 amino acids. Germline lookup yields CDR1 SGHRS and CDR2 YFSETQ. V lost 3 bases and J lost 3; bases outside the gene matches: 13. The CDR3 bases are TGCGCCAGCAGCTCGACTAGCGCGAGACTGCCTGAAGAGACCCAGTACTTC. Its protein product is CASSSTSARLPEETQYF.